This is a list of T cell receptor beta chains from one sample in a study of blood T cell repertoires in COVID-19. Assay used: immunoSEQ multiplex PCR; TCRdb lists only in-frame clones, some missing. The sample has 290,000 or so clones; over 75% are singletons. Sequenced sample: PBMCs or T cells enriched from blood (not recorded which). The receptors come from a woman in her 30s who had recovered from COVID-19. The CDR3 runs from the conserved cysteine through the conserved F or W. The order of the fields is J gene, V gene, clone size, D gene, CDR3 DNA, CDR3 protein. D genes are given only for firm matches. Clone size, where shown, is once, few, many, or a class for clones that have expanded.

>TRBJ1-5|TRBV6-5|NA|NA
TGTGCCAGCAGTTACGGCAGGGGAAGCAATCAGCCCCAGCATTTT
CASSYGRGSNQPQHF
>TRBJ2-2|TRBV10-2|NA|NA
TGCGCCAGCAGTGGTTATTATGACACCGGGGAGCTGTTTTTT
CASSGYYDTGELFF
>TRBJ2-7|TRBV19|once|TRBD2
TGTGCCAGTAGTAAAGCGGGAGGAACCTACGAGCAGTACTTC
CASSKAGGTYEQYF
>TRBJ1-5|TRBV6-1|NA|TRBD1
TGTGCCAGCAGTGAAGTCAGGACAGGGTTCAATCAGCCCCAGCATTTT
CASSEVRTGFNQPQHF
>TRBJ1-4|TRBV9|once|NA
TGTGCCAGCAGCGTTTCGGGGGCAACTAATGAAAAACTGTTTTTT
CASSVSGATNEKLFF
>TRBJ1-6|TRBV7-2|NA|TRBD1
TGTGCCAGCAGCTCGGGACAGGGCCCTTCACCCCTCCACTTT
CASSSGQGPSPLHF
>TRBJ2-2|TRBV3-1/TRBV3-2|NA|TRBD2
TGTGCCAGCAGCCAAGATGGGCTAGCGGGAGGAGGCACCGGGGAGCTGTTTTTT
CASSQDGLAGGGTGELFF
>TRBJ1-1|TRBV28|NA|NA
TGTGCCAGCAGAGAAGACAGGAACACTGAAGCTTTCTTT
CASREDRNTEAFF
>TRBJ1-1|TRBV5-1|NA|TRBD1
TGCGCCAGCAGCCAGGGACAGGGGGAGACTGAAGCTTTCTTT
CASSQGQGETEAFF
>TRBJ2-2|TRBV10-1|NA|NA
TGCGCCAGCAGTGAGTCGAAGGGGGTCGACACCGGGGAGCTGTTTTTT
CASSESKGVDTGELFF
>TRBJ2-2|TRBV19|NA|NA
TGTGCCAGTAGTATAGAATTGGCAGGGGATTACACCGGGGAGCTGTTTTTT
CASSIELAGDYTGELFF
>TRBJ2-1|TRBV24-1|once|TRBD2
TGTGCCACCAGTGATCCGGGACTAGCGGCCTACAATGAGCAGTTCTTC
CATSDPGLAAYNEQFF
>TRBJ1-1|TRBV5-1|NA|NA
TGCGCCAGCAGCTTGACGGGTACTGAAGCTTTCTTT
CASSLTGTEAFF
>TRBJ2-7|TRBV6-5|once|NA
TGTGCCAGCACCCGAGGGGGTCAATCCTACGAGCAGTACTTC
CASTRGGQSYEQYF
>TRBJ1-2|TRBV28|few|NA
TGTGCCAGCAGATCGACAGGAATGTTGTATGGCTACACCTTC
CASRSTGMLYGYTF
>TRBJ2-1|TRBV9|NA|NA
TGTGCCAGCAGCGTAGCAGCGGACCTCTCCTACAATGAGCAGTTCTTC
CASSVAADLSYNEQFF
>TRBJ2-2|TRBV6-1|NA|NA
TGTGCCAGCAGTGATAAACAGGGTGGCACCGGGGAGCTGTTTTTT
CASSDKQGGTGELFF
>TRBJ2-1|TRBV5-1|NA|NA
TGCGCCAGCAGTCCTGGAGATAGAACCAACAATGAGCAGTTCTTC
CASSPGDRTNNEQFF
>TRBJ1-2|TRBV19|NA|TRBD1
TGTGCCGAAAACCCCGGACAGGGAGGGACCTATGGCTACACCTTC
CAENPGQGGTYGYTF
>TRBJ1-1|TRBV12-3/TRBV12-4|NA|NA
TGTGCCAGCAGCAATACAGCGAACACTGAAGCTTTCTTT
CASSNTANTEAFF
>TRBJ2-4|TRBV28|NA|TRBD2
TGTGCCAGCAGTCCGCAGGGACTAGCCATTCAGTACTTC
CASSPQGLAIQYF
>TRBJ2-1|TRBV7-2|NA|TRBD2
TGTGCCAGCAGCCCGCACCCGGCTAGCGGCTCCTACAATGAGCAGTTCTTC
CASSPHPASGSYNEQFF
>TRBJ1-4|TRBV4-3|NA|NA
TGCGCCAGCAGCCAAGATACAGGGACGGCTGGGGAAAAACTGTTTTTT
CASSQDTGTAGEKLFF
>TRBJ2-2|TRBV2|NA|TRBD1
TGTGCCAGCAGAGCCGGGACAGGGGGCACCGGGGAGCTGTTTTTT
CASRAGTGGTGELFF
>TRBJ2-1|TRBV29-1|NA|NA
TGCAGCGTTGGGCAGGGGTTCTACAATGAGCAGTTCTTC
CSVGQGFYNEQFF
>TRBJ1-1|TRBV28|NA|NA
TGTGCCAGCAGTTTGGATGACTTGGTTATGAACACTGAAGCTTTCTTT
CASSLDDLVMNTEAFF
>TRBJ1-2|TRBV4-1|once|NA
TGCGCCAGCAGCCAAGAGGGCCGGGGTAACTATGGCTACACCTTC
CASSQEGRGNYGYTF
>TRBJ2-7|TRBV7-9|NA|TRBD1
TGTGCCAGCAGCGATTCAGGGGGTCCCTCCTACGAGCAGTACTTC
CASSDSGGPSYEQYF